The 7 T cell receptor beta chains below were found in one sample sequenced in a study of PD-1 blockade in classical Hodgkin lymphoma. The time point denotes: cycle 4 day 1 (C4D1), after less than seven weeks of nivolumab. Each patient experienced a relapse that followed autologous stem cell transplantation, and brentuximab vedotin exposure varied. Sequenced by immunoSEQ multiplex PCR; TCRdb stores in-frame clones only, minus some. This sample yields 90,000 to 110,000 clones, of which roughly 89% are seen a single time; roughly 19% belongs to the top ten. The sequencing used peripheral blood mononuclear cells (PBMCs), collected before the fourth cycle of nivolumab. These receptors came from a human donor with classical Hodgkin lymphoma.

The chain recombines TRBV4-1 with TRBJ2-7; D not certain. The germline V gene encodes CDR1 MGHRA and CDR2 YSYEKL. This CDR3 has 17 residues. V lost 3 bases, J lost 5 bases, and 23 bases lay in between. The chain's CDR3 is CASSHARSRVDPDEQYF. The DNA for the CDR3 is TGCGCCAGCAGCCACGCCCGCTCCCGTGTAGATCCTGACGAGCAGTACTTC.

The chain uses TRBV7-9 and TRBJ2-2; D could derive from TRBD1 or TRBD2 (5 bases each). Trimming pared 6 bases from V and 6 bases from J, leaving 11 bases between. The CDR3 runs to 13 residues. The germline gives CDR1 SEHNR, CDR2 FQNEAQ (reference sequence). The CDR3 spells CASRPPGPGELFF. The DNA of the CDR3 is TGTGCCAGCAGACCCCCGGGACCCGGGGAGCTGTTTTTT.

V gene TRBV5-1 combines with J gene TRBJ2-3; 8 nucleotides align to TRBD2. Germline CDR1 SGHRS, CDR2 YFSETQ. V was clipped by 0 bases and J by 0 bases; unmatched bases: 6. The length of the CDR3 is 17 residues. The CDR3 region has the DNA TGCGCCAGCAGCTTGGCGGGGGGGAGCGGTAGCACAGATACGCAGTATTTT. Translated: CASSLAGGSGSTDTQYF.

This chain links TRBV7-9 with TRBJ1-4; the match to TRBD1 covers 8 bases. The CDR3 consists of 15 residues. After removal of 3 bases from V and 7 bases from J, the junction contained 7 bases not matched to a gene. Germline CDR1 is SEHNR and CDR2 is FQNEAQ (reference sequence). The CDR3 bases are TGTGCCAGCAGCTTTTCGGGGACAGGTTTTGAAAAACTGTTTTTT. Translated: CASSFSGTGFEKLFF.

This clone was counted a single time. V usage is TRBV10-3 and J usage is TRBJ2-3, with TRBD2 matching over 7 bases. This CDR3 comprises 11 residues. V trimming: 4 bases; J trimming: 8 bases; junction bases outside the gene matches: 0. CDR1 ENHRY and CDR2 SYGVKD come from the germline V gene. This chain's CDR3 is CAISAGGTQYF. The CDR3 DNA follows: TGTGCCATCAGTGCGGGGGGTACGCAGTATTTT.

The rearrangement uses TRBV7-2 and TRBJ2-2; D possibly corresponds to TRBD2 (6 bases). V lost 5 bases, J lost 4 bases, and 14 bases lay in between. The CDR3 consists of 15 residues. CDR1 SGHTA and CDR2 FQGNSA come from the germline V gene. The chain's CDR3 is CASSVSGSGTGELFF. In DNA, the CDR3 is TGTGCCAGCAGCGTTAGCGGTTCTGGCACCGGGGAGCTGTTTTTT.

The V gene is TRBV10-1, the J gene TRBJ1-1; D not resolved. The germline V and J ends were trimmed by 5 bases and 4 bases, with 11 bases remaining between them. CDR3 length: 13 residues. Per germline, CDR1 WNHNN and CDR2 SYGVQD (reference sequence). The CDR3 reads CASSPPSSTEAFF. In DNA, the CDR3 is TGCGCCAGCAGTCCCCCTTCGAGCACTGAAGCTTTCTTT.